These 32 T cell receptor beta chains were sequenced from one sample in a study of blood T cell repertoires in COVID-19 (dated by TCRdb to between 2020 and 2021). Receptor libraries were prepared by the immunoSEQ multiplex PCR assay. Not all clones reach the TCRdb copy of this immuneACCESS table, which keeps in-frame sequences only. Checked studies attribute under half of the gap to unresolved V genes and leave the rest unexplained. The sample has over 200,000 clones on record, around 84% of them singletons. The ten most abundant clones make up about 6.6% of the sample. Sequenced input: PBMCs or T cells enriched from blood (not recorded which). These receptors all come from a woman between 35 and 50 years old who had recovered from COVID-19.

The chain uses TRBV20-1 and TRBJ2-5; possible D gene TRBD1, 5 bases. V was pared by 3 bases and J by 6 bases, with 17 bases between. The germline gives CDR1 DFQATT, CDR2 SNEGSKA (reference sequence). The CDR3 covers 14 residues. CDR3 nucleotide sequence: TGCAGTGCTAGTTCCTCAGGGCGGTCGCAGACCCAGTACTTC. Its translation is CSASSSGRSQTQYF.

V and J are TRBV25-1 and TRBJ2-1; 9 positions agree with TRBD1. The junction had 7 bases not matched to a gene; V was cut back by 5 bases and J by 5 bases. Germline CDR1 is MGHDK and CDR2 is SYGVNS. CDR3 length equals 15 residues. The CDR3 DNA follows: TGTGCCAGCAGTAACCGGGACAGGGCGGACAATGAGCAGTTCTTC. It yields the protein CASSNRDRADNEQFF.

The V and J genes are TRBV11-3 and TRBJ2-5; D is unresolved. Trimming pared 0 bases from V and 5 bases from J, leaving 4 bases between. CDR1 is SGHNT, CDR2 YENEEA, per germline. CDR3 length: 12 residues. The CDR3 DNA reads TGTGCCAGCAGCTTAGACGGGGAGACCCAGTACTTC. Its translation: CASSLDGETQYF.

This clone has only one observation. This sequence joins TRBV10-1 and TRBJ2-7; D gene ambiguous. CDR3 size: 13 residues. The V end was cut by 3 bases, the J end by 2 bases, with 8 bases between. Germline lookup yields CDR1 WNHNN and CDR2 SYGVQD (reference sequence). The CDR3 bases are TGCGCCAGCAGTGATGGCAGGACCTACGAGCAGTACGTC. This codes for CASSDGRTYEQYV.

The chain is built from TRBV6-5 and TRBJ1-2; 9 nucleotides agree with TRBD1. Trimming removed 0 bases from V and 8 bases from J; junction bases left unmatched: 10. The CDR3 consists of 16 residues. Germline V CDR1 and CDR2: MNHEY, SVGAGI. The CDR3 coding sequence is TGTGCCAGCAGTTACTCGAAGGCCGGACAGGGGCGCGGCTACACCTTC. Residues: CASSYSKAGQGRGYTF.

The rearrangement links TRBV5-1 to TRBJ2-5; 10 positions agree with TRBD2. There are 15 residues in the CDR3. V gave up 3 bases and J gave up 0 bases; unmatched junction bases: 2. Germline V lookup: CDR1 SGHRS, CDR2 YFSETQ. CDR3 DNA: TGCGCCAGCAGCTGGGGACTAGCGAACCAAGAGACCCAGTACTTC. Its translation is CASSWGLANQETQYF.

The chain joins TRBV3-1 (or the pseudogene TRBV3-2) to TRBJ1-5; 7 bases fit TRBD1. With 4 bases clipped from V and 0 bases from J, the junction kept 12 bases outside the gene matches. The CDR3 contains 18 residues. Germline CDR1 and CDR2: LGHDT and YNNKEL (reference sequence). The CDR3 region is CASSPLGQLSYSNQPQHF. CDR3 bases: TGTGCCAGCAGCCCCTTGGGACAGTTAAGCTATAGCAATCAGCCCCAGCATTTT.

This rearrangement joins TRBV19 to TRBJ1-5; TRBD1 agrees at 8 bases. Trimming at V came to 10 bases and at J to 7 bases, leaving 9 bases not matched to a gene. The CDR3 is made up of 13 amino acids. Per germline, CDR1 LNHDA and CDR2 SQIVND (reference sequence). The CDR3 nucleotides are TGTGCCACTACCTCAGGGGGCGGGCAGCCCCAGCATTTT. Protein: CATTSGGGQPQHF.

The chain recombines TRBV28 with TRBJ1-4; 11 bases fit TRBD1. This CDR3 is 15 amino acids long. Germline values: CDR1 MDHEN, CDR2 SYDVKM. V was pared by 8 bases and J by 6 bases, with 8 bases of the junction left unmatched. CDR3 nucleotide sequence: TGTGCCAGCGTCTCCTCGGGACAGGGGGATGAAAAACTGTTTTTT. As protein: CASVSSGQGDEKLFF.

V is TRBV19 and J is TRBJ1-2, with 7 bases that match TRBD1. The J segment lost 5 bases and the V segment lost 5 bases, leaving 5 bases of the junction unmatched. The CDR3 totals 13 residues. Germline lookup yields CDR1 LNHDA and CDR2 SQIVND (reference sequence). The CDR3 DNA is TGTGCCAGTAGTCACGGGACAGTATATGGCTACACCTTC. Its translation is CASSHGTVYGYTF.

This chain connects TRBV18 to TRBJ1-1; D is unresolved. Trimming took off 3 bases at V and 1 base at J, with 6 bases between the two ends. Germline V gene data show CDR1 as KGHSH and CDR2 as LQKENI. This CDR3 contains 13 residues. The CDR3 DNA reads TGTGCCAGCTCACCCTATTGGAACACTGAAGCTTTCTTT. It yields the protein CASSPYWNTEAFF.

V and J are TRBV7-8 and TRBJ1-1; TRBD1 matches 8 bases. The trim removed 0 bases at V and 5 bases at J, leaving 11 bases unmatched. Germline loops: CDR1 SGHVS, CDR2 FQNEAQ. The CDR3 totals 17 residues. CDR3: CASSLAGQGERRTEAFF. In DNA form, the CDR3 reads TGTGCCAGCAGCTTAGCCGGACAGGGAGAGAGGCGGACTGAAGCTTTCTTT.

V and J are TRBV12-3 or TRBV12-4 and TRBJ1-6; no definite D call. V dropped 3 bases and J dropped 11 bases, with 8 bases sitting between them. The CDR3 loop spans 12 amino acids. CDR3 protein: CASSLPGTPLHF. In nucleotides, the CDR3 is TGTGCCAGCAGTTTGCCGGGAACACCCCTCCACTTT.

In this sample, this clone turned up once. This chain uses TRBV4-3 with TRBJ1-2, with TRBD1 identical over 7 bases. The CDR3 runs to 16 residues. Losses at the gene ends were 0 bases for V and 4 bases for J; bases not matched to a gene: 8. The germline CDR1 and CDR2 sequences are LGHNA and YSLEER. CDR3 DNA sequence: TGCGCCAGCAGCCAAGATCTTGACAGGGTTATCTATGGCTACACCTTC. Translation: CASSQDLDRVIYGYTF.

The genes are TRBV25-1 and TRBJ2-7, with 8 bases lining up with TRBD2. The V segment lost 5 bases and the J segment 3 bases; nucleotides outside the gene matches: 9. Per germline, CDR1 MGHDK and CDR2 SYGVNS. The CDR3 covers 15 residues. CDR3 sequence (DNA): TGTGCCAGCAGTTATCGGGAGGGCCTCGGCTACGAGCAGTACTTC. Translated: CASSYREGLGYEQYF.

This CDR3 is CASSRWGQNQPQHF. The CDR3 DNA sequence: TGTGCCAGCAGCCGGTGGGGGCAAAATCAGCCCCAGCATTTT. The chain carries TRBV5-6 and TRBJ1-5, with D perhaps matching TRBD1 (6 bases). This CDR3 is built from 14 residues. V lost 4 bases, J lost 4 bases, and 12 bases lay in between. Germline CDR1 and CDR2: SGHDT and YYEEEE.

CDR3: CATTSTGDGTDTQYF. The CDR3 coding sequence is TGTGCCACCACATCTACAGGGGATGGTACAGATACGCAGTATTTT. The J gene is TRBJ2-3, the V gene TRBV24-1; 7 bases fit TRBD1. The CDR3 is 15 residues long. V was clipped by 8 bases and J by 3 bases; unmatched bases: 10. Germline CDR1 is KGHDR and CDR2 is SFDVKD.

This clone has only one observation. The rearrangement joins TRBV5-4 to TRBJ1-2, with unresolved D. There are 16 residues in the CDR3. V lost 0 bases, J lost 8 bases, and 20 bases lay in between. Germline CDR1 is SGHNT and CDR2 is YYREEE (reference sequence). CDR3 in DNA: TGTGCCAGCAGCTTGGGGGCAGGTGCCGATCTATGGGGCTACACCTTC. Its protein product is CASSLGAGADLWGYTF.

The chain links TRBV12-3 or TRBV12-4 to TRBJ2-7; a possible D gene is TRBD1 (6 bases). This CDR3 has 12 amino acids. The ends were cut back, 5 bases at V and 3 bases at J, with 8 bases in the middle. The CDR3 protein is CASSLDSYEQYV. As DNA, the CDR3 is TGTGCCAGCAGTCTGGACAGCTACGAGCAGTACGTC.

This chain connects TRBV5-6 to TRBJ2-6; D uncertain. Germline-derived CDR1 and CDR2 are SGHDT and YYEEEE. The CDR3 consists of 18 residues. The V and J ends lost 0 bases and 0 bases respectively, with 13 bases between them. The CDR3 nucleotides read TGTGCCAGCAGCTTGGAAATCAGATCTCACTCTGGGGCCAACGTCCTGACTTTC. Protein: CASSLEIRSHSGANVLTF.

This clone was seen only once. The chain links TRBV3-1 (or the pseudogene TRBV3-2) to TRBJ2-7, with a possible D match to TRBD2 (6 bases). The CDR3 has 14 residues. V was clipped by 1 base and J by 6 bases, with 13 bases between them. The germline CDR1 and CDR2 sequences are LGHDT and YNNKEL (reference sequence). The CDR3 is CASSQVAGIPEQYF. The CDR3 DNA follows: TGTGCCAGCAGCCAAGTCGCGGGGATCCCCGAGCAGTACTTC.

The V gene is TRBV12-5, the J gene TRBJ2-2; 7 bases map to TRBD1. CDR1 is LGHNT, CDR2 FRNRAP, per germline. J was trimmed by 1 base and V by 2 bases; bases with no gene match: 4. The CDR3 length is 16 residues. Here the CDR3 reads CASGLYRGVNTGELFF. The DNA for the CDR3 is TGTGCTAGTGGTTTGTACAGGGGCGTGAACACCGGGGAGCTGTTTTTT.

This clone is a singleton in its sample. The chain joins TRBV5-1 to TRBJ2-5, with 13 positions matching TRBD2. The CDR3 has 14 amino acids. V lost 4 bases, J lost 3 bases, and 0 bases stayed unmatched. CDR1 and CDR2 (germline): SGHRS, YFSETQ. CDR3 sequence (DNA): TGCGCCAGCAGCGGACTAGCGGGAGAAGAGACCCAGTACTTC. Amino acids: CASSGLAGEETQYF. The full variable domain, completed using reference TRBV5-1 and TRBJ2-5, is KAGVTQTPRYLIKTRGQQVTLSCSPISGHRSVSWYQQTPGQGLQFLFEYFSETQRNKGNFPGRFSGRQFSNSRSEMNVSTLELGDSALYLCASSGLAGEETQYFGPGTRLLVL.

This chain links TRBV2 with TRBJ1-1; D call uncertain. V lost 7 bases, J lost 0 bases, and 18 bases lay in between. The CDR3 totals 16 residues. Germline V lookup: CDR1 SNHLY, CDR2 FYNNEI. The CDR3: CASIRPQAALNTEAFF. In DNA, the CDR3 is TGTGCCAGCATAAGGCCCCAGGCTGCTCTGAACACTGAAGCTTTCTTT. The complete variable domain, with remaining parts taken from reference TRBV2 and TRBJ1-1, reads EPEVTQTPSHQVTQMGQEVILRCVPISNHLYFYWYRQILGQKVEFLVSFYNNEISEKSEIFDDQFSVERPDGSNFTLKIRSTKLEDSAMYFCASIRPQAALNTEAFFGQGTRLTVV.

The chain employs TRBV24-1 and TRBJ1-1; 9 bases fit TRBD1. V was pared by 7 bases and J by 5 bases, with 4 bases of the junction left unmatched. This CDR3 is built from 13 residues. The germline gives CDR1 KGHDR, CDR2 SFDVKD. CDR3 loop: CATRDRGFTEAFF. The DNA of the CDR3 is TGTGCCACCAGGGACAGGGGTTTTACTGAAGCTTTCTTT.

This clone was recorded a few times. The rearrangement joins TRBV11-2 to TRBJ2-1; no reliable D call. Deletions cut 8 bases from V and 2 bases from J, with 7 bases between. Germline assignment: CDR1 SGHAT and CDR2 FQNNGV. This CDR3 has 12 residues. The CDR3 DNA follows: TGTGCCAGCTCGGTTACCTACAATGAGCAGTTCTTC. Amino acid sequence: CASSVTYNEQFF.

This chain connects TRBV4-2 to TRBJ2-7; perhaps TRBD2 as D (6 bases). CDR1 and CDR2 (germline): LGHNA, YNFKEQ. The CDR3 consists of 14 residues. The V gene lost 2 bases and the J gene lost 3 bases, with 11 bases spanning the gap. CDR3 DNA: TGTGCCAGCAGCCAATGGTCGGGGGACTACGAGCAGTACTTC. It is translated as CASSQWSGDYEQYF.

The CDR3 reads CAISESIEGPYGYTF. CDR3 sequence (DNA): TGTGCCATCAGTGAGTCTATTGAGGGCCCCTATGGCTACACCTTC. The chain employs TRBV10-3 and TRBJ1-2; D is unclear. Germline V gene data show CDR1 as ENHRY and CDR2 as SYGVKD. Trimming cost V 0 bases and J 4 bases, with 12 bases left between them. The CDR3 is 15 residues long.

This clone was found a few times. This sequence joins TRBV27 and TRBJ1-6; D not certain. The V and J ends lost 3 bases and 5 bases respectively, with 8 bases between them. This CDR3 region has 14 residues. Germline values: CDR1 MNHEY, CDR2 SMNVEV (reference sequence). CDR3 loop: CASSFSQNNSPLHF. In nucleotides, the CDR3 is TGTGCCAGCAGTTTCAGTCAGAATAATTCACCCCTCCACTTT.

V usage is TRBV27 and J usage is TRBJ2-4, with D hard to call. The CDR3 contains 14 residues. V lost 6 bases and J lost 0, with 9 bases in between. The germline gives CDR1 MNHEY, CDR2 SMNVEV (reference sequence). The CDR3 region is CASRGVLAKNIQYF. The CDR3 bases are TGTGCCAGCAGAGGAGTACTAGCCAAAAACATTCAGTACTTC.

The CDR3 sequence is CASSPGTVPAYNEQFF. In nucleotides, the CDR3 is TGTGCCAGCAGCCCCGGGACTGTTCCCGCCTACAATGAGCAGTTCTTC. This chain connects TRBV7-9 to TRBJ2-1; TRBD2 might be the D (6 bases). The CDR3 length is 16 residues. The germline gives CDR1 SEHNR, CDR2 FQNEAQ (reference sequence). Trimming took off 5 bases at V and 2 bases at J, with 16 bases between the two ends.

V usage is TRBV11-2 and J usage is TRBJ1-5, with TRBD1 identical over 7 bases. The CDR3 consists of 14 residues. Germline V lookup: CDR1 SGHAT, CDR2 FQNNGV. The V and J ends lost 5 bases and 3 bases, in that order; junction bases with no gene match: 4. CDR3 protein: CASSPRGNNQPQHF. The DNA for the CDR3 is TGTGCCAGCAGCCCCAGGGGGAACAATCAGCCCCAGCATTTT.